The text below deals with one T cell receptor (beta chain). These data belong to a study of blood T cell repertoires in COVID-19. Study in general: Whether acute or convalescent, the COVID-19 samples came from the United States, Italy and Spain. From T cells, B-cell-depleted T cells, or PBMCs came the material, which was cDNA or gDNA.

In the study's own analysis: Estimates of nucleated cell counts were drawn from the amplification of reference gene primers. Method: immunoSEQ multiplex PCR; TCRdb's copy keeps in-frame clones and lacks some. The V and J calls and clone size are taken from that table; D and trimming were inferred from the DNA. The table includes some 200,000 clones, 84% detected once. This CDR3 region has 14 residues. Deletions cut 4 bases from V and 9 bases from J, with 19 bases between. Germline V CDR1 and CDR2: LGHDT, YNNKEL (reference sequence). The sample consisted of peripheral blood. The genes are TRBV3-1 (or the pseudogene TRBV3-2) and TRBJ2-7; D call uncertain. The TCR sequence derives from a woman in her forties or fifties with active or convalescent COVID-19. The CDR3 sequence is CASSPQRGAVGQYF. The CDR3 DNA sequence: TGTGCCAGCAGCCCCCAGCGCGGTGCCGTCGGGCAGTACTTC.